These 9 T cell receptor beta chains originate from one sample sequenced in a study. TCRdb independently ran MiXCR on the 5' RACE reads; one entry per CDR3 protein. The table lists over 40,000 distinct CDR3 sequences, approximately 30% of them singletons. The sequenced sample was tumor-infiltrating memory CD4+ T cells sorted from the breast tumor. As to subset: memory CD4+ T cells, CD4+CD45RO+CD25-. The receptors were gathered from a female donor with breast cancer.

Concerning this clonotype itself: A much bigger clone sits one base away, suggesting this may be a read error. The gene calls are TRBV5-1 and TRBJ2-7; D ambiguous. Germline V CDR1 and CDR2: SGHRS, YFSETQ. The CDR3 has 13 amino acids. The V end lost 4 bases, the J end lost 6 bases, and 14 bases lay between the germline ends. For the CDR3, the DNA is TGCGCCAGCAGCCACGACATTAACGGCGAGCAGTACTTC. This codes for CASSHDINGEQYF.

The chain combines TRBV10-1 with TRBJ2-1; the D gene is possibly TRBD2 (6 bases). The V end was cut by 3 bases, the J end by 9 bases, with 9 bases between. Germline CDR1 and CDR2: WNHNN and SYGVQD (reference sequence). There are 12 residues in the CDR3. The chain's CDR3 is CASSDGGVEQFF. Here the CDR3 DNA reads TGCGCCAGCAGTGATGGAGGGGTTGAGCAGTTCTTC.

This clonotype was observed many times. J is TRBJ2-7 and V is TRBV20-1; D unclear. Germline values: CDR1 DFQATT, CDR2 SNEGSKA (reference sequence). CDR3 size: 14 residues. Trimming shortened V by 5 bases and J by 0 bases, and 14 bases separated the two germline ends. The CDR3 DNA sequence: TGCAGTGCTCTGCCGCTCTCGTCCTCCTACGAGCAGTACTTC. It is translated as CSALPLSSSYEQYF.

This rearrangement joins TRBV24-1 to TRBJ2-1; no definite D call. V dropped 2 bases and J dropped 9 bases, with 4 bases sitting between them. The CDR3 length is 11 residues. In germline, CDR1 is KGHDR, CDR2 SFDVKD. CDR3 in amino acids: CATSDSSEQFF. The CDR3 DNA is TGTGCCACCAGTGATTCCAGTGAGCAGTTCTTC.

This clonotype was detected a few times. The chain joins TRBV5-1 to TRBJ2-7, with 11 bases identical to TRBD1. The CDR3 covers 14 residues. Germline CDR1 SGHRS, CDR2 YFSETQ. The ends lost 4 bases at V and 5 bases at J; junction bases unmatched: 5. CDR3 bases: TGCGCCAGCAGCCCCGGGACAGGGGGGCACGAGCAGTACTTC. Translating gives CASSPGTGGHEQYF.

Ten or more counts support this clonotype. The V and J genes are TRBV9 and TRBJ1-5, with no clear D. V was pared by 4 bases and J by 4 bases, with 9 bases between. The CDR3 has 13 amino acids. Germline V gene lookup returns CDR1 SGDLS and CDR2 YYNGEE. CDR3 DNA: TGTGCCAGCAGCAGAAGTACTAATCAGCCCCAGCATTTT. It is translated as CASSRSTNQPQHF.

The V and J genes are TRBV20-1 and TRBJ2-7, with D perhaps assigned TRBD1 or TRBD2 (5 bases each). This CDR3 is built from 14 residues. Germline V CDR1 and CDR2: DFQATT, SNEGSKA (reference sequence). Between the trimmed V and J ends, which lost 3 bases and 6 bases, there was a span of 18 bases. The CDR3 bases are TGCAGTGCTAGCGGGGAAAGGGGTGAGATCGAGCAGTACTTC. It yields the protein CSASGERGEIEQYF.

This clonotype was found once. Mismatch with germline at one junction end may stem from a read error. The gene calls are TRBV5-1 and TRBJ1-5; the D gene is possibly TRBD1 (5 bases). Germline assignment: CDR1 SGHRS and CDR2 YFSETQ. This CDR3 has 14 residues. DNA of the CDR3: TGCACCAGCAGCTTGGGGCCCGCCGATCAGCCCCAGCATTTT. It codes for CTSSLGPADQPQHF.

Here the CDR3 reads CASSGARGNQPQHF. CDR3 bases: TGTGCCAGCAGTGGGGCCAGGGGAAATCAGCCCCAGCATTTT. This sequence joins TRBV28 and TRBJ1-5; tentatively, D is TRBD1 (6 bases). Germline V gene data show CDR1 as MDHEN and CDR2 as SYDVKM. The CDR3 is 14 amino acids. V lost 5 bases, J lost 4 bases, and 12 bases lay in between.